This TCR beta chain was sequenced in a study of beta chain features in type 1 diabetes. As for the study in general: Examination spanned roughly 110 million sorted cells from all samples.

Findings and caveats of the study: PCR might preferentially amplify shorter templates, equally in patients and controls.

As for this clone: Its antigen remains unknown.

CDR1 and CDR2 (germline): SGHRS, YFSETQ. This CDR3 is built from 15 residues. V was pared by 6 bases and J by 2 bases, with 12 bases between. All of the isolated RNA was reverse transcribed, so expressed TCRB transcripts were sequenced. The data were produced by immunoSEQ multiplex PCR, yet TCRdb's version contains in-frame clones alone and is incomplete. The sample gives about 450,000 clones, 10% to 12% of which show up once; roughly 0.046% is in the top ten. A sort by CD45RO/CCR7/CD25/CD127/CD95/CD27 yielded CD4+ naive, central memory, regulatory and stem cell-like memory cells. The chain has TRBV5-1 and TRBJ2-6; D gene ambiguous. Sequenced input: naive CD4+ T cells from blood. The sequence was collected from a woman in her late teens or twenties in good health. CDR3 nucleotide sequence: TGCGCCAGCACTCTAATTCTCGCTGGGGCCAACGTCCTGACTTTC. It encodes CASTLILAGANVLTF.